This T cell receptor (beta chain) was obtained from a study of T cell changes during pregnancy in multiple sclerosis. The assay was immunoSEQ multiplex PCR, and TCRdb's table has in-frame clones only and misses some. Altogether around 130,000 clones are present, 85% to 95% being singletons, with the ten largest covering roughly 6%. The clonotype originates from a female donor with multiple sclerosis, enrolled in a pregnancy study. The sample consisted of peripheral blood, taken before pregnancy.

The CDR3 DNA is TGCGCCAGCAGCCAAGATCGGGCGGGAGGATTCTACAATGAGCAGTTCTTC. Translating it yields CASSQDRAGGFYNEQFF. The gene calls are TRBV4-1 and TRBJ2-1; TRBD2 matches at 8 bases. V dropped 0 bases and J dropped 3; count of bases not matched to a gene: 7. Looked up from germline, CDR1 is MGHRA and CDR2 is YSYEKL. The CDR3 is 17 amino acids.